This T cell receptor beta chain came from a study of shared clonotypes between healthy human individuals. A split of CD4+ cells into CD45RA+ naive and CD45RA-negative memory subsets was performed. Profiled with immunoSEQ multiplex PCR; TCRdb holds only in-frame clones, not every one. The profile shows about 1 million clones, 70% to 80% of them singletons. The V gene's germline CDR1 is SGHNT and CDR2 YYREEE (reference sequence). CDR3 length: 15 residues. V lost 3 bases, J lost 7 bases, and 17 bases lay in between. The specimen sequenced was memory CD4+ T cells sorted from blood. The subset here: CD45RA-negative fraction. This sequence was found in a man between 18 and 29 years old in good health. This chain joins TRBV5-4 and TRBJ2-1; D is possibly TRBD1 or TRBD2 (6 bases each). The CDR3 DNA sequence: TGTGCCAGCAGCTCACCGGGGGCCCGGGGGAATGAGCAGTTCTTC. This codes for CASSSPGARGNEQFF.